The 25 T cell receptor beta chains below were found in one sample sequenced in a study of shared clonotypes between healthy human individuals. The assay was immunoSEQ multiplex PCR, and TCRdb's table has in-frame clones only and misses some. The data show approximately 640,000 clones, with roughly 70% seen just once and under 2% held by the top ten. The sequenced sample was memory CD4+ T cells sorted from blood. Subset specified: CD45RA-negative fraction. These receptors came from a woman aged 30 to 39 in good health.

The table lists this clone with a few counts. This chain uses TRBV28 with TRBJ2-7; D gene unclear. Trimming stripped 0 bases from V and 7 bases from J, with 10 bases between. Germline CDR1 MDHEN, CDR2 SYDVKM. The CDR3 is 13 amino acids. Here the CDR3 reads CASSLWGAGEQYF. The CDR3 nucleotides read TGTGCCAGCAGTTTATGGGGTGCTGGGGAGCAGTACTTC.

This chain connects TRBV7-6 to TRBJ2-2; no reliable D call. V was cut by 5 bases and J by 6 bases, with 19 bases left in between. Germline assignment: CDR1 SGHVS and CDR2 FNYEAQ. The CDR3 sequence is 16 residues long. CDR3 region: CASSQVLAVRSGELFF. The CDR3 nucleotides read TGTGCCAGCAGCCAGGTGTTGGCTGTAAGGTCCGGGGAGCTGTTTTTT.

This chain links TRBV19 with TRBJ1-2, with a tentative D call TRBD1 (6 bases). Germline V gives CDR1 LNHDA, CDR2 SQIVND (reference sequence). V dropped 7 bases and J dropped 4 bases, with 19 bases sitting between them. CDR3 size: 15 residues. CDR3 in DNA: TGTGCCAGTAATACCGATAGGGGGGCCGGCTATGGCTACACCTTC. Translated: CASNTDRGAGYGYTF.

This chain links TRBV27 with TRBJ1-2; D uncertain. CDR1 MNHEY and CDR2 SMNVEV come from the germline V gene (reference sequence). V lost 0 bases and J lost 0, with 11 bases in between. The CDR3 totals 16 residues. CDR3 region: CASSLSSDYTNYGYTF. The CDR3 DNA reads TGTGCCAGCAGTTTATCGTCAGATTATACTAACTATGGCTACACCTTC.

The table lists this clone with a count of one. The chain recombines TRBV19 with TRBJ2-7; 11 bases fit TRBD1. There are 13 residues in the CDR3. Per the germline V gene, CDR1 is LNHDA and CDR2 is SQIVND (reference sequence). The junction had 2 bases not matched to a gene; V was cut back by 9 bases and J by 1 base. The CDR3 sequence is CASGTGGSYEQYF. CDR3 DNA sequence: TGTGCCAGCGGGACAGGGGGATCCTACGAGCAGTACTTC.

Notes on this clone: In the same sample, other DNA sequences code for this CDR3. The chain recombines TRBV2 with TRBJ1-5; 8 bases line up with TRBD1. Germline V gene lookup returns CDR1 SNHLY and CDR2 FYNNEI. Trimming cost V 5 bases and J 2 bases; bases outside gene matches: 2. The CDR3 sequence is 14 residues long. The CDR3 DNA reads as TGTGCCAGCAGTACAGGGGGGGGCAATCAGCCCCAGCATTTT. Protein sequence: CASSTGGGNQPQHF.

CDR3 in DNA: TGCGCCAGCAGCTTGGTCCAAGCAGCCCGCGACAGGTACAATGAGCAGTTCTTC. It encodes CASSLVQAARDRYNEQFF. V usage is TRBV5-1 and J usage is TRBJ2-1; D possibly corresponds to TRBD1 (6 bases). The CDR3 has 18 residues. CDR1 SGHRS and CDR2 YFSETQ come from the germline V gene. With 0 bases removed from V and 4 bases from J, the gap between germline ends came to 20 bases.

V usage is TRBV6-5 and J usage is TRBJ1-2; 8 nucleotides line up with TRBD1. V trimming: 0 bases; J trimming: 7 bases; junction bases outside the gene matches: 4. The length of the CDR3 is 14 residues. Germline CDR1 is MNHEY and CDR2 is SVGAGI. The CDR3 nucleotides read TGTGCCAGCAGTTACTCGGACAGGGCGGGTGGCTACACCTTC. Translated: CASSYSDRAGGYTF.

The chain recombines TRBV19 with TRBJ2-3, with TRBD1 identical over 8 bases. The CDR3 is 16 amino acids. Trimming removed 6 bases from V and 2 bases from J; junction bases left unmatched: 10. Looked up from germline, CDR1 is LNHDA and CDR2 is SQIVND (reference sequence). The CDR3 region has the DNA TGTGCCAGTAGCCTACGACAGGGGTCTACCACAGATACGCAGTATTTT. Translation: CASSLRQGSTTDTQYF.

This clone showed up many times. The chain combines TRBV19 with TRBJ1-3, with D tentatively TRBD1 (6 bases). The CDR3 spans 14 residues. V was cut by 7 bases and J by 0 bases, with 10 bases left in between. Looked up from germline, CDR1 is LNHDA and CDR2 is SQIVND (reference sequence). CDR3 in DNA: TGTGCCAGTAAGGACAGACCCTCTGGAAACACCATATATTTT. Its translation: CASKDRPSGNTIYF. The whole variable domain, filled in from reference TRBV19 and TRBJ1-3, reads DGGITQSPKYLFRKEGQNVTLSCEQNLNHDAMYWYRQDPGQGLRLIYYSQIVNDFQKGDIAEGYSVSREKKESFPLTVTSAQKNPTAFYLCASKDRPSGNTIYFGEGSWLTVV.

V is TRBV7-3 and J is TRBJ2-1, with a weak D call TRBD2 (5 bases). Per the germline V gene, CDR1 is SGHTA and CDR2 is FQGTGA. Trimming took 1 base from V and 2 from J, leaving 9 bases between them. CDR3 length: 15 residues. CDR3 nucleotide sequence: TGTGCCAGCAGCTTAAATCCCGGGACCTACAATGAGCAGTTCTTC. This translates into CASSLNPGTYNEQFF. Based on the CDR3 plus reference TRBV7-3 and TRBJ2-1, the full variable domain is GAGVSQTPSNKVTEKGKYVELRCDPISGHTALYWYRQSLGQGPEFLIYFQGTGAADDSGLPNDRFFAVRPEGSVSTLKIQRTERGDSAVYLCASSLNPGTYNEQFFGPGTRLTVL.

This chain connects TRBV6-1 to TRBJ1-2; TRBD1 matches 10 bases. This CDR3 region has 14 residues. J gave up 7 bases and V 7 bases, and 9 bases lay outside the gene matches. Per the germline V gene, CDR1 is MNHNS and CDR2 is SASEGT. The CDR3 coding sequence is TGTGCCAGCATCCCGGGACAGGGGACCGGTGGCTACACCTTC. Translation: CASIPGQGTGGYTF.

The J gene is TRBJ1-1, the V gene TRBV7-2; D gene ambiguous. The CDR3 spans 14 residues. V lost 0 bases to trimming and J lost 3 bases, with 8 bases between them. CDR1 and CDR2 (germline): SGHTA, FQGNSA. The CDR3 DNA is TGTGCCAGCAGCTTAGCGGCGGACCACACTGAAGCTTTCTTT. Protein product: CASSLAADHTEAFF.

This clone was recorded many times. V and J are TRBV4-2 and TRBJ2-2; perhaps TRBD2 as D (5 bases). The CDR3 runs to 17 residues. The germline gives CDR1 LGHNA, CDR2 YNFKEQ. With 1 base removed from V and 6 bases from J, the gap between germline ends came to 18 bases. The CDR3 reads CASSQVGSSRLPGELFF. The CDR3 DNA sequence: TGTGCCAGCAGCCAAGTCGGCTCTAGCCGTCTCCCCGGGGAGCTGTTTTTT.

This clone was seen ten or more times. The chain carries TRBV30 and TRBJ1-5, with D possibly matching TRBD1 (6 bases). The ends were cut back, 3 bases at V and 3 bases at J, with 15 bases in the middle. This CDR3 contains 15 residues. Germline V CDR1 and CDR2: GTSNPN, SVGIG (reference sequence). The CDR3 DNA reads TGTGCCTGGAGGGCGGGGACAAACCTCAATCAGCCCCAGCATTTT. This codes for CAWRAGTNLNQPQHF.

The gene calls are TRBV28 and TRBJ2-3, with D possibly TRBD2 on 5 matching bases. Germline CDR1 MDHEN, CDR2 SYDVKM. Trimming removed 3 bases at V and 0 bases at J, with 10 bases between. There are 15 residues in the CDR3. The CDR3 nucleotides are TGTGCCAGCAGTTTGGGAGCGGATAGCACAGATACGCAGTATTTT. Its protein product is CASSLGADSTDTQYF.

CDR3 residues: CASSETGAGNTIYF. The CDR3 nucleotides are TGCGCCAGCAGCGAGACAGGGGCCGGAAACACCATATATTTT. The rearrangement uses TRBV5-1 and TRBJ1-3, with 8 bases fitting TRBD1. CDR3 length: 14 residues. Trimming cost V 4 bases and J 4 bases; bases outside gene matches: 4. In germline, CDR1 is SGHRS, CDR2 YFSETQ.

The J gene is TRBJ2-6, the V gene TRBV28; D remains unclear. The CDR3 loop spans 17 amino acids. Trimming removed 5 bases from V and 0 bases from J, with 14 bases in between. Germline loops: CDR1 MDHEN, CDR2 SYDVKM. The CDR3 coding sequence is TGTGCCAGCAGTAGGGCAGGTCTCAACTCTGGGGCCAACGTCCTGACTTTC. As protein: CASSRAGLNSGANVLTF.

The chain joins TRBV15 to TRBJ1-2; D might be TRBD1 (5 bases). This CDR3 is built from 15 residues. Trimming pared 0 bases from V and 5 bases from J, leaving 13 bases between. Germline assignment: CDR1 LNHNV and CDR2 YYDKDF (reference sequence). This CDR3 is CATSREYIAGYGYTF. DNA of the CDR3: TGTGCCACCAGCAGAGAATATATCGCAGGGTATGGCTACACCTTC.

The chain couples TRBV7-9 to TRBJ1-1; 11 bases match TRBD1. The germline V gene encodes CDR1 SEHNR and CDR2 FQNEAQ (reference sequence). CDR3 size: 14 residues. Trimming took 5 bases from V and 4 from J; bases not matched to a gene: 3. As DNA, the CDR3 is TGTGCCAGCAGCCAGGGACAGGGGGGCACTGAAGCTTTCTTT. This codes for CASSQGQGGTEAFF.

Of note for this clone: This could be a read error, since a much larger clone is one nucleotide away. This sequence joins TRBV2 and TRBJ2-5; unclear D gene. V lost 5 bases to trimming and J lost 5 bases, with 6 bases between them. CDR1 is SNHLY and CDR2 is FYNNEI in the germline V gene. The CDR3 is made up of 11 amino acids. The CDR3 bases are TGTGCCAGCAGTTACTCGGAGACCCAGTACTTC. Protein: CASSYSETQYF.

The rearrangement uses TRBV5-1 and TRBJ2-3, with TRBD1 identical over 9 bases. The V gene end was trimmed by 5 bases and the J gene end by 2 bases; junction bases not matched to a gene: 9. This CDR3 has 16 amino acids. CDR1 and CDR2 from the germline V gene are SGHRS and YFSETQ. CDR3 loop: CASRMYRGHSTDTQYF. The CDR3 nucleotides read TGCGCCAGCAGAATGTACAGGGGGCACTCCACAGATACGCAGTATTTT.

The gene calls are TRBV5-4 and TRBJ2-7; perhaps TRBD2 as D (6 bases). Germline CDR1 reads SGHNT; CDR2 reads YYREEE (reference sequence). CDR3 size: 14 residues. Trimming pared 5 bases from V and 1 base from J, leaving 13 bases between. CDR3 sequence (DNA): TGTGCCAGCAGGATAGCGGAGCGATCCTACGAGCAGTACTTC. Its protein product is CASRIAERSYEQYF. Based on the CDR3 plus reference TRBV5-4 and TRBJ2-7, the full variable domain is ETGVTQSPTHLIKTRGQQVTLRCSSQSGHNTVSWYQQALGQGPQFIFQYYREEENGRGNFPPRFSGLQFPNYSSELNVNALELDDSALYLCASRIAERSYEQYFGPGTRLTVT.

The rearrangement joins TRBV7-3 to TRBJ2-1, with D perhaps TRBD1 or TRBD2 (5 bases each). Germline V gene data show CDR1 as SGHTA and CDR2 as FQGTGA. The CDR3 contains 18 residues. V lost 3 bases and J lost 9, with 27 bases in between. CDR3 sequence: CASSFRPPTAPLTSEQFF. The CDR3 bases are TGTGCCAGCAGCTTCCGCCCCCCGACAGCCCCATTAACTAGTGAGCAGTTCTTC.

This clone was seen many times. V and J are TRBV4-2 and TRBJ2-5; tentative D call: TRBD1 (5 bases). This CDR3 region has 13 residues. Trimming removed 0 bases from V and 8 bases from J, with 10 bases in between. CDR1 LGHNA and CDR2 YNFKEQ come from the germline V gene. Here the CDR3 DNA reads TGTGCCAGCAGCCAAGAGGTCAGGGAAACCCAGTACTTC. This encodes CASSQEVRETQYF.